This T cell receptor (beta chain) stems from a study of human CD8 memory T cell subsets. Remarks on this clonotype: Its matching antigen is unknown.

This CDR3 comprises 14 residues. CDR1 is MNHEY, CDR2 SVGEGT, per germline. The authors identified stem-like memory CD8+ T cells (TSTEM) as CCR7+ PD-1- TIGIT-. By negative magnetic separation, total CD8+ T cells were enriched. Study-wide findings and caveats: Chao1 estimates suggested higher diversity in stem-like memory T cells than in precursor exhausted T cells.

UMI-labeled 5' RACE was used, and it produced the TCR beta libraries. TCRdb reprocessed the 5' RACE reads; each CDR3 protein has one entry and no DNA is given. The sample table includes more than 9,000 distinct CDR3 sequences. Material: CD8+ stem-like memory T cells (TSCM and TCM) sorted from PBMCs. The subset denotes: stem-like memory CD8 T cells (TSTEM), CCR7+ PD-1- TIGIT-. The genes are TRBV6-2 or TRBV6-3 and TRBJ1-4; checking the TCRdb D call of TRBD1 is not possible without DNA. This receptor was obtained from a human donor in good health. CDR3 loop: CASSPDSTNEKLFF.